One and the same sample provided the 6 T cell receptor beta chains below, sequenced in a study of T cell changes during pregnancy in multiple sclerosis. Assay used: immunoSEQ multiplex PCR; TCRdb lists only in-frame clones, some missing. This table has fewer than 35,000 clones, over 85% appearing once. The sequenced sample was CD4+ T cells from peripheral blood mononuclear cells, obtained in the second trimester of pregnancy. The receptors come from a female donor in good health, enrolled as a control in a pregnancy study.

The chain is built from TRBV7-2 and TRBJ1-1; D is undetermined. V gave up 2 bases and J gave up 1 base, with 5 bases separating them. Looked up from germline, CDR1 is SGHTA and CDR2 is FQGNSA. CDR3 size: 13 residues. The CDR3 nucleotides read TGTGCCAGCAGCTTATGGCAGAACACTGAAGCTTTCTTT. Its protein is CASSLWQNTEAFF.

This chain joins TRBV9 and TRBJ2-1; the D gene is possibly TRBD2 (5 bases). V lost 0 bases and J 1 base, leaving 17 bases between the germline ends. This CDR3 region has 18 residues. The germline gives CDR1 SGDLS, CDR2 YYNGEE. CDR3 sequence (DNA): TGTGCCAGCAGCGTAGATATCGTAGGAGCGGTTTCCTACAATGAGCAGTTCTTC. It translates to CASSVDIVGAVSYNEQFF.

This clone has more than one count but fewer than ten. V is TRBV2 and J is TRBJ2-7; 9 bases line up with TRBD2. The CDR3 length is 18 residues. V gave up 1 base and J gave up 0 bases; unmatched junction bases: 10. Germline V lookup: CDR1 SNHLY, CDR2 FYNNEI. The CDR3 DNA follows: TGTGCCAGCAGTGAAGTCCCGGGCACTAGCGGGTCCTCCTACGAGCAGTACTTC. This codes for CASSEVPGTSGSSYEQYF.

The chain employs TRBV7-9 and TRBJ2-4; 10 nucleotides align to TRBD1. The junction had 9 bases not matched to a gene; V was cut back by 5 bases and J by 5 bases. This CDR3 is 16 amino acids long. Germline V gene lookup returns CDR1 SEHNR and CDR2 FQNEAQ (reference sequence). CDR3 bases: TGTGCCAGCAGCCCCTGGGGCGGGACAGGGGAAAACATTCAGTACTTC. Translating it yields CASSPWGGTGENIQYF.

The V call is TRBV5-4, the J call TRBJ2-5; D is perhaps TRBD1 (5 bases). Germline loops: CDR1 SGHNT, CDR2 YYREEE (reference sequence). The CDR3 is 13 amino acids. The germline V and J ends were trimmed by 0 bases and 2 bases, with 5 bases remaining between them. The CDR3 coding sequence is TGTGCCAGCAGCTTGGGACAGCAAGAGACCCAGTACTTC. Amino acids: CASSLGQQETQYF.

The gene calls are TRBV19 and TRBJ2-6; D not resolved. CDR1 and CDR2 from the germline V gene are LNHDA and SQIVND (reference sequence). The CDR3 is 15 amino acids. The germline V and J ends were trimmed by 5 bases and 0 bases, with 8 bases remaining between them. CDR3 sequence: CASSSQVSGANVLTF. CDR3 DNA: TGTGCCAGTAGTTCTCAGGTCTCTGGGGCCAACGTCCTGACTTTC.